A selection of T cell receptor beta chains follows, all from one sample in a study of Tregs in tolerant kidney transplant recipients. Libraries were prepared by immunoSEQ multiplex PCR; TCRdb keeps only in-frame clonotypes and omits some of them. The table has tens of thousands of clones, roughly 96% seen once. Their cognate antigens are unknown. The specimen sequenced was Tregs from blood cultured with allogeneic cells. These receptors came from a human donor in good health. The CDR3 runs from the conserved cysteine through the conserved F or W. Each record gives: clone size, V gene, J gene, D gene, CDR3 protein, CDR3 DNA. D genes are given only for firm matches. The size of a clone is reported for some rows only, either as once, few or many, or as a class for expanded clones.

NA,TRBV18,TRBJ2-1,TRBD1,CASSPWGQGAYNEQFF,TGTGCCAGCTCACCATGGGGACAGGGGGCCTACAATGAGCAGTTCTTC
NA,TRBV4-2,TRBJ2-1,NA,CASSQVRAESYNEQFF,TGTGCCAGCAGCCAAGTTAGGGCGGAGTCCTACAATGAGCAGTTCTTC
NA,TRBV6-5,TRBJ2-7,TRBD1,CASSYSRTGGNNEQYF,TGTGCCAGCAGTTACTCTCGGACAGGGGGCAACAACGAGCAGTACTTC
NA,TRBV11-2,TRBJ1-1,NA,CASSLDLGPGGEAFF,TGTGCCAGCAGCTTAGATTTAGGGCCGGGGGGTGAAGCTTTCTTT
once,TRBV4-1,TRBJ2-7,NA,CASSRGYEQYF,TGCGCCAGCAGTCGGGGGTACGAGCAGTACTTC
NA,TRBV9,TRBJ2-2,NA,CASSVASYTGELFF,TGTGCCAGCAGCGTAGCAAGTTACACCGGGGAGCTGTTTTTT
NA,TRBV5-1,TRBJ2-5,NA,CASSFTRGETQYF,TGCGCCAGCAGCTTTACACGGGGGGAGACCCAGTACTTC
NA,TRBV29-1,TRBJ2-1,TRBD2,CSYDGTSGGANNEQFF,TGCAGCTATGACGGGACTAGCGGGGGGGCCAACAATGAGCAGTTCTTC
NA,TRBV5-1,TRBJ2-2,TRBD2,CASSLGTSAGELFF,TGCGCCAGCAGCTTGGGGACTAGCGCCGGGGAGCTGTTTTTT
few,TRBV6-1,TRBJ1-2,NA,CAIGAPNYGYTF,TGTGCCATCGGTGCCCCTAACTATGGCTACACCTTC
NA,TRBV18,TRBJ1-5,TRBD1,CASSPNRGSGPQHF,TGTGCCAGCTCACCAAACAGGGGGTCTGGGCCCCAGCATTTT
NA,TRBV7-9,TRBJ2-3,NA,CASSLGQPTDTQYF,TGTGCCAGCAGCTTAGGCCAACCCACAGATACGCAGTATTTT
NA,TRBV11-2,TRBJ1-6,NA,CASSLVSGGSPLHF,TGTGCCAGCAGCTTAGTCAGTGGAGGCTCACCCCTCCACTTT
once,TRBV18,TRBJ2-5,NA,CASSPRRGQETQYF,TGTGCCAGCTCACCACGCAGGGGCCAAGAGACCCAGTACTTC
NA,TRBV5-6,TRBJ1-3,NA,CASSLGPQRTTGNTIYF,TGTGCCAGCAGCTTGGGACCACAGCGGACCACTGGAAACACCATATATTTT
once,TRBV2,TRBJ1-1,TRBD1,CASSEGTGGRTEAFF,TGTGCCAGCAGTGAAGGGACAGGGGGCCGAACTGAAGCTTTCTTT
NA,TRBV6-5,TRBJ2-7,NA,CASATVGGPEYEQYF,TGTGCCAGCGCCACAGTGGGGGGGCCGGAATACGAGCAGTACTTC
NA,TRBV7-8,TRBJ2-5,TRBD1,CASSPTGAETQYF,TGTGCCAGCAGCCCAACAGGGGCCGAGACCCAGTACTTC
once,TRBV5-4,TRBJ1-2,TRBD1,CASSRTGSVGGYTF,TGTGCCAGCAGCCGGACAGGTAGTGTCGGTGGCTACACCTTC
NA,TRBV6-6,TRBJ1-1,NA,CASTPQGNTEAFF,TGTGCCAGCACTCCACAGGGAAACACTGAAGCTTTCTTT
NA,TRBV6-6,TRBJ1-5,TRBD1,CASSSWTGKVGQPQHF,TGTGCCAGCAGTTCCTGGACAGGGAAGGTGGGTCAGCCCCAGCATTTT
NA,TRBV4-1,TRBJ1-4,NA,CASSQDGRGGKKLFF,TGCGCCAGCAGCCAAGACGGCAGGGGAGGCAAAAAACTGTTTTTT
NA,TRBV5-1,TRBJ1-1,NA,CASSFDSVNTEAFF,TGCGCCAGCAGCTTCGACAGTGTGAACACTGAAGCTTTCTTT
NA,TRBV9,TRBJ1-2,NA,CASSAGWGTTHGYTF,TGTGCCAGCAGCGCGGGATGGGGGACTACGCATGGCTACACCTTC
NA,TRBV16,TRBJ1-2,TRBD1,CASSRGQGGFSF,TGTGCCAGCAGCCGCGGACAGGGGGGATTCAGTTTC